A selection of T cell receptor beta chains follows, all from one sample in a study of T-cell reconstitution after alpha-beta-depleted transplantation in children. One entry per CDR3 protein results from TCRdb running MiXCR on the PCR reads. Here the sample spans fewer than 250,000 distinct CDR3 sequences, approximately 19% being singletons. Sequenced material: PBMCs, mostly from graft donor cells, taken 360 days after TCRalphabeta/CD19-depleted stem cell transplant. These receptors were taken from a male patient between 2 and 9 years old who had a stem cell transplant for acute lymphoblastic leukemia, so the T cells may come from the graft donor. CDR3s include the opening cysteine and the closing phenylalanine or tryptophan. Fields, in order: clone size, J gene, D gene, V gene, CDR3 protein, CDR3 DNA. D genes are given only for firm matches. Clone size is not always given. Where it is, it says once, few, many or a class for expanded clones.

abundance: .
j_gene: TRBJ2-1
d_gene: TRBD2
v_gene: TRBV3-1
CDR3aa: CASSHTSVSYNEQFF
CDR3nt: TGTGCCAGCAGCCACACTAGCGTTTCCTACAATGAGCAGTTCTTC

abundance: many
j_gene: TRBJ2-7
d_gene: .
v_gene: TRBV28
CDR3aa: CASSTHDRFYEQYF
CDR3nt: TGTGCCAGCAGTACCCATGACAGATTCTACGAGCAGTACTTC

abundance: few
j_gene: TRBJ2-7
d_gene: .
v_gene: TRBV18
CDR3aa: CASSRRDSTYEQYF
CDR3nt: TGTGCCAGCTCACGGCGGGACAGCACCTACGAGCAGTACTTC

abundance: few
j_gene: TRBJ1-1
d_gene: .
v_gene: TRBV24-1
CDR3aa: CATSGSWENTEAFF
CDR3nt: TGTGCCACCAGTGGGTCGTGGGAGAACACTGAAGCTTTCTTT

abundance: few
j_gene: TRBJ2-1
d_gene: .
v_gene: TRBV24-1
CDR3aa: CATQNFNEQFF
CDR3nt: TGTGCCACCCAAAATTTCAATGAGCAGTTCTTC

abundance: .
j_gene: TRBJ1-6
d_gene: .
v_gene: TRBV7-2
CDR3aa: CASSLGIQEGPYSPLHF
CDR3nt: TGTGCCAGCAGCTTAGGTATCCAGGAGGGGCCGTATTCACCCCTCCACTTT

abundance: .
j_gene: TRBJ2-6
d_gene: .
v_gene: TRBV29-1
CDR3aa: CSVVLSGANVLTF
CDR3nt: TGCAGCGTTGTTTTATCTGGGGCCAACGTCCTGACTTTC

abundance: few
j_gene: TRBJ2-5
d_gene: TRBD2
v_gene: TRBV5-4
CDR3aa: CASSLGISGSQETQYF
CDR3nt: TGTGCCAGCAGCTTGGGTATTAGCGGGAGCCAAGAGACCCAGTACTTC

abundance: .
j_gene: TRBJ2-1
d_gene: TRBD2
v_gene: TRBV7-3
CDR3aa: CASSPMGLAGGYSYNEQFF
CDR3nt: TGTGCCAGCAGCCCGATGGGGCTAGCGGGGGGGTACTCCTACAATGAGCAGTTCTTC

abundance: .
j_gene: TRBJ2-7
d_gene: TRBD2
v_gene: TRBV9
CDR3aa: CASSPGSGGYDRYEQYF
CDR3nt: TGTGCCAGCAGCCCCGGTTCGGGGGGGTATGATAGGTACGAGCAGTACTTC

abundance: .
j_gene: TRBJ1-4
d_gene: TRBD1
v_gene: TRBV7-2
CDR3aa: CASSPWTGTSGEKLFF
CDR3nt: TGTGCCAGCAGCCCCTGGACAGGGACTAGTGGTGAAAAACTGTTTTTT

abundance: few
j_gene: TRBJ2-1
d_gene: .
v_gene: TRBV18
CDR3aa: CASSQGNGNEQFF
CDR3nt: TGTGCCAGCTCACAAGGGAATGGGAATGAGCAGTTCTTC

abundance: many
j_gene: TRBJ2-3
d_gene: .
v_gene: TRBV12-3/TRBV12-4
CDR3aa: CASSLAGVGTDTQYF
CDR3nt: TGTGCCAGCAGTTTAGCAGGGGTGGGCACAGATACGCAGTATTTT

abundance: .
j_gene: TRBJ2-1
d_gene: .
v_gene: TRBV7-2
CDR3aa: CASSSPLLALSYNEQFF
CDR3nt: TGTGCCAGCAGCTCCCCTTTACTAGCCCTATCCTACAATGAGCAGTTCTTC

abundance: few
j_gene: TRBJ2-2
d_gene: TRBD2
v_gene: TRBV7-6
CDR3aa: CASSLNSGGVANTGELFF
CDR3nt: TGTGCCAGCAGCCTCAATTCCGGGGGGGTCGCGAACACCGGGGAGCTGTTTTTT

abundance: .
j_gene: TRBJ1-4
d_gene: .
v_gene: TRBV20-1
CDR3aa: CSARPDNLEKLFF
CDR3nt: TGCAGTGCTAGACCAGACAATCTGGAAAAACTGTTTTTT

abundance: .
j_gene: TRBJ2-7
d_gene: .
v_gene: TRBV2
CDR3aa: CASSETRSYEQYF
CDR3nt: TGTGCCAGCAGTGAAACTAGATCCTACGAGCAGTACTTC

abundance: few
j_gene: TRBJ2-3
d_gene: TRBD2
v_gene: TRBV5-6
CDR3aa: CASSLVLAGPSVDTQYF
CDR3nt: TGTGCCAGCAGCTTGGTTCTAGCGGGGCCAAGTGTAGATACGCAGTATTTT

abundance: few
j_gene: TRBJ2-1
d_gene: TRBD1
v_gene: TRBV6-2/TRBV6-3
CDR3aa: CASSSGTGLGSYNEQFF
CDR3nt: TGTGCCAGCAGTTCCGGGACAGGGCTTGGCTCCTACAATGAGCAGTTCTTC

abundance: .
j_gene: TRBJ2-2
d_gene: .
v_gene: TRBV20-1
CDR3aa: CSASWGTGELFF
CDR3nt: TGCAGTGCTAGTTGGGGCACCGGGGAGCTGTTTTTT

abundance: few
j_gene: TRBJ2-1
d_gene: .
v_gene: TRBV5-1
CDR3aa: CASSFGQGYINEQFF
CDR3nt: TGCGCCAGCAGCTTCGGGCAGGGGTATATTAATGAGCAGTTCTTC

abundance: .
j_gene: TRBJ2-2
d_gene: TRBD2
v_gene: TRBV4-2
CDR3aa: CASSPLPGSGGADTGELFF
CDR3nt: TGTGCCAGCAGCCCACTCCCGGGCAGCGGGGGGGCCGACACCGGGGAGCTGTTTTTT

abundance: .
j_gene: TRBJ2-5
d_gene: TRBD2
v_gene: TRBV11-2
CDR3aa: CASSLQGPNLGLAVSFQYF
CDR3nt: TGTGCCAGCAGCCTACAGGGACCGAATTTGGGACTAGCGGTTTCTTTCCAGTACTTC

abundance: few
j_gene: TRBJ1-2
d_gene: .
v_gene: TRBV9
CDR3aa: CASSDFQEYGYTF
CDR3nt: TGTGCCAGCAGCGACTTTCAGGAGTATGGCTACACCTTC

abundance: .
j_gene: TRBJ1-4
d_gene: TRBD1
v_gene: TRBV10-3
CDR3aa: CASKQGAEEKLFF
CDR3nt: TGTGCCAGCAAACAGGGGGCTGAGGAAAAACTGTTTTTT